This is a list of T cell receptor beta chains from one sample in a study of cytomegalovirus exposure and HLA in healthy donors. The protocol was immunoSEQ multiplex PCR, while the TCRdb copy is restricted to in-frame clones and leaves out a portion. The repertoire holds tens of thousands of clones, with 72% as singletons. The sample was PBMCs. The receptors stem from a man in his sixties in good health and CMV-seropositive. Each CDR3 is given without its conserved first and last residue. The order of the fields is V gene, J gene, CDR3 protein.

TRBV2	TRBJ2-7	ASSLDRITYEQY
TRBV2	TRBJ2-7	AITKPGTGLYEQY
TRBV11-2	TRBJ2-7	ASSSQGPSYEQY
TRBV6-5	TRBJ2-2	ASKRQANTGELF
TRBV5-5	TRBJ2-7	ASSFYGGSSYEQY
TRBV11-3	TRBJ1-3	ASSQGSGNTIY
TRBV30	TRBJ1-1	AWATGGITEAF
TRBV9	TRBJ2-2	ASSTPSRVPNTGELF
TRBV30	TRBJ1-2	AWSRRDPHYGYT
TRBV7-9	TRBJ1-4	ASSKRQGAREKLF
TRBV11-3	TRBJ2-7	ASSLGQSEQY
TRBV5-3	TRBJ1-1	ARSLDRENTEAF
TRBV28	TRBJ2-3	ASTSYTSTDTQY
TRBV10-2	TRBJ2-7	ASSTISWTSGGIPYEQY
TRBV7-6	TRBJ2-7	ASSPGLAGGQGEQY
TRBV7-9	TRBJ2-1	ASRGEGAYNEQF
TRBV5-8	TRBJ1-2	ASSHGGAIGYT
TRBV7-6	TRBJ2-1	ASSPASGARDEQF
TRBV11-2	TRBJ2-7	ASSGITGGYNEQY
TRBV5-1	TRBJ2-5	ASSLAASGVRETQY
TRBV19	TRBJ1-2	ASTQAVGTASNYGYT
TRBV10-1	TRBJ1-2	ASSESTGGYYGYT
TRBV10-1	TRBJ1-1	ASKGQGSNTEAF
TRBV2	TRBJ2-2	ASTEREYTGELF
TRBV2	TRBJ2-3	ASSPDYTQSDTQY
TRBV6-1	TRBJ2-1	ASGQGGGNEQF
TRBV7-2	TRBJ1-1	ASSFRPQGDTEAF
TRBV6-5	TRBJ1-5	ASSYRGESQPQH
TRBV10-3	TRBJ2-7	AISVLDRGQSYEQY
TRBV2	TRBJ2-5	ASSVERETQY
TRBV28	TRBJ1-2	ASKSQDSLYGYT
TRBV5-1	TRBJ2-1	ASSLARTTYYNEQF
TRBV6-4	TRBJ2-2	ASSDTGVELF
TRBV11-3	TRBJ2-3	ASSGGSGGTDTQY
TRBV4-1	TRBJ2-7	ASSQVVGSSYEQY
TRBV6-5	TRBJ2-7	ASSYAIQGKQY
TRBV5-8	TRBJ2-1	ASSIGTYNEQF
TRBV27	TRBJ2-3	ASSSLGGTSGGADTQY
TRBV13	TRBJ2-7	ASSLGGAGQGSYEQY
TRBV5-4	TRBJ2-1	ASSGGLAGYNEQF
TRBV18	TRBJ2-7	ASSRSDNYEQY
TRBV7-6	TRBJ2-2	ASHGVLDTGELF
TRBV7-3	TRBJ2-1	ASSPRPGLAGPGNEQF
TRBV28	NA	ASSLGGYEQY
TRBV7-8	TRBJ2-7	ASSLASSYEQY
TRBV9	TRBJ2-7	ASSVVCSNPYEQY
TRBV7-9	TRBJ2-7	ASSSPRKREVYEQY
TRBV19	TRBJ2-5	ASSIIGETQY
TRBV12-5	TRBJ2-1	ASGLVGTSGGYNEQF
TRBV28	TRBJ1-2	ASSPGGLGGYT
TRBV19	TRBJ1-6	ASSIQGRNSPLH
TRBV6-1	TRBJ1-2	ASRGNRDPSYGYT
TRBV6-1	TRBJ1-1	ASSGSGGTEAF
TRBV28	TRBJ2-1	ASSSAMGLADYNEQF
TRBV7-2	TRBJ2-5	ASSLELAAQETQY
TRBV6-5	TRBJ2-3	ASSYSRLTSTDTQY
TRBV2	TRBJ1-1	ASSAGSGEAF
TRBV6-5	TRBJ2-1	ASSGAGGRNEQF
TRBV4-3	TRBJ1-6	ASSQGTDNSPLH
TRBV5-5	TRBJ1-2	ASSFAGGYGYT